This entry features one T cell receptor beta chain sequence. Its antigen is still unknown. The data derive from a study of T cells expressing NK-cell markers. This CDR3 is 16 amino acids long. Germline V gene data show CDR1 as LGHNT and CDR2 as FRNRAP. TCRdb re-called the 5' RACE reads; one entry per CDR3 protein, DNA not given. This repertoire includes about 460,000 distinct CDR3 sequences. The study, taken as a whole, reports: These clonotypes, the leaders elsewhere, also led the CD3+CD56-NKG2C+ fraction in four donors.

This chain uses TRBV12-5 with TRBJ2-1; the TRBD1 assignment by TCRdb is unverifiable without DNA. This sequence originates from a woman aged 45-60 years in good health. The sequenced sample consisted of blood T cells: a sorted CD56 or NKG2C T cell subset, CD4+ or CD8+ T cells, or bulk PBMC T cells (not recorded which). CDR3 sequence reads: CASGLEQGARYNEQFF.